This T cell receptor beta chain originates from a study of OX40 agonist ivuxolimab in advanced cancers. Study-wide results and caveats: The expanded peripheral T cells' antigen specificity was not determined.

This clone occurred once. Its antigen is currently unknown. The CDR3 consists of 13 residues. Trimming left V 11 bases short and J 8 bases short, with 18 bases between. Germline lookup yields CDR1 MDHEN and CDR2 SYDVKM. Produced via immunoSEQ multiplex PCR; TCRdb's table is partial and in-frame only. The sample holds 83,000 or so clones, 70% to 90% seen once. The input for sequencing was CD4+ or CD8+ T cells sorted from blood, taken in a trial of the OX40 agonist ivuxolimab. The TCR comes from an adult with an advanced solid tumor such as melanoma, head and neck, liver or kidney cancer. The rearrangement uses TRBV28 and TRBJ1-4; no firm D call. CDR3 bases: TGTGCCGCCCAGGACTCCGGGAGCGAAAAACTGTTTTTT. This sequence encodes CAAQDSGSEKLFF.